The source of this TCR beta chain is a study of OX40 agonist ivuxolimab in advanced cancers. On the study more broadly: Ivuxolimab is an agonistic anti-OX40 (CD134) antibody, and patients were treated with it. Every 2 weeks, ivuxolimab was infused into the patients intravenously at between 0.01 and 10 mg/kg. Dose-escalation subjects each had hepatocellular carcinoma, melanoma, renal cell or head and neck cancer.

The data were produced by immunoSEQ multiplex PCR, yet TCRdb's version contains in-frame clones alone and is incomplete. This table has tens of thousands of clones, around 88% appearing once. The CDR3 has 15 residues. Per germline, CDR1 LNHDA and CDR2 SQIVND (reference sequence). The V end was cut by 6 bases, the J end by 4 bases, with 17 bases between. Of note for this clone: Its target is unknown.

Points from the study as a whole: Mean expanded clone counts were higher in CD8+ than CD4+ T cells.

The gene calls are TRBV19 and TRBJ2-3; TRBD1 is a possible D gene (6 bases). The material was CD4+ or CD8+ T cells sorted from blood, obtained in a trial of the OX40 agonist ivuxolimab. This clonotype was obtained from an adult with an advanced solid tumor such as melanoma, head and neck, liver or kidney cancer. DNA of the CDR3: TGTGCCAGTAGGTCACAGGGTCAAGGCGCAGATACGCAGTATTTT. Its protein is CASRSQGQGADTQYF. Looking up the rest from reference TRBV19 and TRBJ2-3 gives the full variable domain: DGGITQSPKYLFRKEGQNVTLSCEQNLNHDAMYWYRQDPGQGLRLIYYSQIVNDFQKGDIAEGYSVSREKKESFPLTVTSAQKNPTAFYLCASRSQGQGADTQYFGPGTRLTVL.